Given below is one T cell receptor beta chain in context. Its antigen remains undetermined. No base quality values were provided; no much bigger clone lies one nucleotide off. The data derive from a study of T-cell reconstitution after alpha-beta-depleted transplantation in children (dated by TCRdb to 2016 to 2017). Describing the broader study: Using TCR repertoire profiling, the study followed T-cell immune reconstitution in a quantitative way in children after TCRalphabeta/CD19-depleted allogeneic hematopoietic cell transplantation.

The CDR3 covers 16 residues, taking in both the cysteine and the phenylalanine. Just CDR3 DNA is preserved here, 48 bases in frame from base 1. Based on the germline V gene (reference sequence), the CDR1 and CDR2 sequences are SEHNR and FQNEAQ. V has 5 bases trimmed and J has 4 bases trimmed; junction bases matching no gene number 9. Overall study outcomes, separate from this receptor: In some patients, high TCRbeta diversity at day 60 was attributed to recipient T cells and intrathymic progenitors that had survived conditioning. About two months after transplant, the apparently early recovery of alphabetaT-cell counts reportedly depended on just several hundred clones that had expanded rapidly and came from non-depleted graft cells. Over subsequent months, a decline in hyperexpanded clone frequencies was noted, and after one year, T-cell counts and TCRbeta diversity were mostly ascribed to newly produced T cells.

Receptor amplification or capture employed PCR. The sequencer listed for this sample is Illumina HiSeq 2500. To normalize quantification of the TCRbeta repertoire, the TCR libraries were built with molecular barcoding that relied on unique molecular identifiers. TCRdb ran its own pipeline on the public reads, namely fastp trimming at Q25 and MiXCR clone calling, and kept in-frame beta chains. All rows with the same CDR3 protein become a single entry with the most common DNA and genes. Present in this sample are approximately 1,000,000 distinct CDR3 sequences, about 29% of which were seen just once. The ten largest clones represent around 30% of the sample. What this sample's treatment or condition label stands for: allogeneic hematopoietic cell transplantation with graft depleted of TCRalphabeta T cells and CD19 B cells. The transplant recipients were children given TCRalphabeta/CD19-depleted allogeneic hematopoietic cell grafts.

The receptor's source is a boy under three years old who had a stem cell transplant for SCID, so the T cells may come from the graft donor. The sample consisted of PBMCs, mostly from graft donor cells, taken 360 days after TCRalphabeta/CD19-depleted stem cell transplant. The chain is made from TRBV7-9 and TRBJ2-1; 9 bases in the middle match TRBD1. The CDR3 protein sequence reads: CASSRVRTGAYNEQFF. The DNA sequence follows: TGTGCCAGCAGCCGAGTACGGACAGGGGCTTACAATGAGCAGTTCTTC.